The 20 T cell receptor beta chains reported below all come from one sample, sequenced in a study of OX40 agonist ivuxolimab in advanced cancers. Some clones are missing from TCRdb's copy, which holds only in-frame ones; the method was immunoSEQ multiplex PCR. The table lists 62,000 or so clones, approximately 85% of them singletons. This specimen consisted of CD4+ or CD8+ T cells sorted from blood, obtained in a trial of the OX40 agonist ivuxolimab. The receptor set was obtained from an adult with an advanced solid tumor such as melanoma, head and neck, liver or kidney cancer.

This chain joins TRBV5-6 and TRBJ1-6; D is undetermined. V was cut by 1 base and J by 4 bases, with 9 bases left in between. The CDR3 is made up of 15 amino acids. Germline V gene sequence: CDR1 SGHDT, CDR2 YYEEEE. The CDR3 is CASSLSPRYNSPLHF. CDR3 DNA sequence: TGTGCCAGCAGCTTGTCACCGAGATATAATTCACCCCTCCACTTT.

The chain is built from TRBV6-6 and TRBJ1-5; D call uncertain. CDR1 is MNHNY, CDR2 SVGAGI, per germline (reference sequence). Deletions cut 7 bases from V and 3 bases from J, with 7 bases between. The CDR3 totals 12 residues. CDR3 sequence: CASKFPNQPQHF. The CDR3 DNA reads TGTGCCAGCAAGTTCCCCAATCAGCCCCAGCATTTT.

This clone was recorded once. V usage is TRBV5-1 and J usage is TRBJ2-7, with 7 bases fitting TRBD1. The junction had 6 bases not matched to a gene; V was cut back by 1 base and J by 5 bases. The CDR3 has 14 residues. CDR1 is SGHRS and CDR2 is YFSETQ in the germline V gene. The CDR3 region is CASSLIDRVHEQYF. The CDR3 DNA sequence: TGCGCCAGCAGCTTGATCGACAGGGTACACGAGCAGTACTTC. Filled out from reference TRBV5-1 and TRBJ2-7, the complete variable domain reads KAGVTQTPRYLIKTRGQQVTLSCSPISGHRSVSWYQQTPGQGLQFLFEYFSETQRNKGNFPGRFSGRQFSNSRSEMNVSTLELGDSALYLCASSLIDRVHEQYFGPGTRLTVT.

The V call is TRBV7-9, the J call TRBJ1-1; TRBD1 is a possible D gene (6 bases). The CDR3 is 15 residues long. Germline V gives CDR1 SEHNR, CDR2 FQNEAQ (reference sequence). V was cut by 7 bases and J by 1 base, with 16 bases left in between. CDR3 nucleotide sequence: TGTGCCAGCAAAGTTTTGGGGGGGCAGAACACTGAAGCTTTCTTT. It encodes CASKVLGGQNTEAFF.

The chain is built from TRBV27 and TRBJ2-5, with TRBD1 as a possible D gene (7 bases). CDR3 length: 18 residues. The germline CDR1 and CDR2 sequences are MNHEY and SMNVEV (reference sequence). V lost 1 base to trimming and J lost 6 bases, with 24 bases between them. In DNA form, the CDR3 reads TGTGCCAGCAGTTTATTCGGGACAGATAGACTAGGGGGGAAGACCCAGTACTTC. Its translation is CASSLFGTDRLGGKTQYF.

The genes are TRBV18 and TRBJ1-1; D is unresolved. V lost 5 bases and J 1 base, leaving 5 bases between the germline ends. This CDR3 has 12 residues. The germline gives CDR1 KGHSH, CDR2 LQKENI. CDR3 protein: CASSNRNTEAFF. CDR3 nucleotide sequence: TGTGCCAGCTCAAACAGGAACACTGAAGCTTTCTTT. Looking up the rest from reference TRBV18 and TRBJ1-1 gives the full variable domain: NAGVMQNPRHLVRRRGQEARLRCSPMKGHSHVYWYRQLPEEGLKFMVYLQKENIIDESGMPKERFSAEFPKEGPSILRIQQVVRGDSAAYFCASSNRNTEAFFGQGTRLTVV.

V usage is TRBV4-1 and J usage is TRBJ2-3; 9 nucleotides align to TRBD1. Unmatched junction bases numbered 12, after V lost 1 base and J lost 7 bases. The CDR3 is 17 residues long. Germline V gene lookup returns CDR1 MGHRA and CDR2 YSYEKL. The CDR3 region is CASSQGITGGKKYTQYF. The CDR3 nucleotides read TGCGCCAGCAGCCAAGGTATCACAGGGGGCAAAAAATATACGCAGTATTTT.

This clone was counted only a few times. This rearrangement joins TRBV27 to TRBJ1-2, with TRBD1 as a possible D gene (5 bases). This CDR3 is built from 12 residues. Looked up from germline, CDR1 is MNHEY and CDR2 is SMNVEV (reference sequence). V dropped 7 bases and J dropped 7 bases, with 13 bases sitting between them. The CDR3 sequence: CASMRPGRGYTF. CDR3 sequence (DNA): TGTGCCAGCATGAGACCGGGGCGTGGCTACACCTTC.

CDR3 sequence (DNA): TGTGCCAGCAGCGAAAGCGGCAGCTATGGCTACACCTTC. Its protein product is CASSESGSYGYTF. The chain joins TRBV9 to TRBJ1-2, with D hard to call. Trimming removed 3 bases at V and 4 bases at J, with 10 bases between. Germline V gene sequence: CDR1 SGDLS, CDR2 YYNGEE. The CDR3 contains 13 residues.

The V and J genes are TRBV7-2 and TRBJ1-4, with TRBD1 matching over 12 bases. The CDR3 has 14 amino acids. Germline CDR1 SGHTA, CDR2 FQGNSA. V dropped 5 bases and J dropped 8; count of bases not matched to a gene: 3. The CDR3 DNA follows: TGTGCCAGCAGCGGCGGGACAGGGGGCGAAAAACTGTTTTTT. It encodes CASSGGTGGEKLFF.

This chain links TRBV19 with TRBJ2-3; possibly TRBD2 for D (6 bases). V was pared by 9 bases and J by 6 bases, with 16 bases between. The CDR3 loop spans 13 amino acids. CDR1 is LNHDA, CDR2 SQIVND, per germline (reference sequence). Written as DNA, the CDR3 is TGTGCCAGCACGGGAGTCCAAGGGGATACGCAGTATTTT. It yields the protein CASTGVQGDTQYF.

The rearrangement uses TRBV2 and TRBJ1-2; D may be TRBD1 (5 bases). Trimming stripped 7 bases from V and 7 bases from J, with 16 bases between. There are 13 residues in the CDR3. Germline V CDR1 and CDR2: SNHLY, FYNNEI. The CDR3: CASIVRGALGYTF. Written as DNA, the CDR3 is TGTGCCAGCATAGTTCGAGGGGCGCTTGGCTACACCTTC. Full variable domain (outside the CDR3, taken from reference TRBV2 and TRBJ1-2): EPEVTQTPSHQVTQMGQEVILRCVPISNHLYFYWYRQILGQKVEFLVSFYNNEISEKSEIFDDQFSVERPDGSNFTLKIRSTKLEDSAMYFCASIVRGALGYTFGSGTRLTVV.

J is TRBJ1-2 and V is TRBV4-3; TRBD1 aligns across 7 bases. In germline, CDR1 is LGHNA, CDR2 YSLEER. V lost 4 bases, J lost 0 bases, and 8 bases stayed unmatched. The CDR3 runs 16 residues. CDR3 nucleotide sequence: TGCGCCAGCAGCCCCTACAGGACAGGCACTAACTATGGCTACACCTTC. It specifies CASSPYRTGTNYGYTF.

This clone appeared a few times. The CDR3 loop reads CASESPLHF. The DNA of the CDR3 is TGTGCCAGCGAGTCCCCCCTCCACTTT. The rearrangement links TRBV2 to TRBJ1-6; D is ambiguous. V lost 8 bases to trimming and J lost 13 bases, with 6 bases between them. This CDR3 has 9 amino acids. Per the germline V gene, CDR1 is SNHLY and CDR2 is FYNNEI. Drawing the rest from reference TRBV2 and TRBJ1-6, the complete variable domain is EPEVTQTPSHQVTQMGQEVILRCVPISNHLYFYWYRQILGQKVEFLVSFYNNEISEKSEIFDDQFSVERPDGSNFTLKIRSTKLEDSAMYFCASESPLHFGNGTRLTVT.

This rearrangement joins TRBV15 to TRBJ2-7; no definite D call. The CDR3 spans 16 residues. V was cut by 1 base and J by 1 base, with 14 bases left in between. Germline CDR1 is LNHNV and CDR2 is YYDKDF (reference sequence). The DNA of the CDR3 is TGTGCCACCAGCAGAGTAAGAAACCCCATTTCCTACGAGCAGTACTTC. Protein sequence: CATSRVRNPISYEQYF.

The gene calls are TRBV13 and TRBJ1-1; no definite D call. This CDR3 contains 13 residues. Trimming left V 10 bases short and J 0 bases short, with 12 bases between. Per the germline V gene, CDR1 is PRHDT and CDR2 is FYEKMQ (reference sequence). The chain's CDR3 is CATRENLNTEAFF. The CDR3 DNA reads TGTGCCACTCGAGAGAACCTGAACACTGAAGCTTTCTTT.

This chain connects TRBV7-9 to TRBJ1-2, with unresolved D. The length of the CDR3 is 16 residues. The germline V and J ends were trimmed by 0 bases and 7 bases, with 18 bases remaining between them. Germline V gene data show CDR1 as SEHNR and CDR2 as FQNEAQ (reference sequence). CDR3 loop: CASSLARSEVLSGYTF. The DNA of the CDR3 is TGTGCCAGCAGCTTAGCGCGGTCAGAAGTTCTTAGTGGCTACACCTTC.

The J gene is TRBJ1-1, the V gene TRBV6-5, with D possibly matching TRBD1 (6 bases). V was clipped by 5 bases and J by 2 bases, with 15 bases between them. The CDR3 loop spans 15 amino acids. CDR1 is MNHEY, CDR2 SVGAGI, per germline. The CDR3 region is CASSVRGWVNTEAFF. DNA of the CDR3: TGTGCCAGCAGTGTCAGGGGATGGGTAAACACTGAAGCTTTCTTT.

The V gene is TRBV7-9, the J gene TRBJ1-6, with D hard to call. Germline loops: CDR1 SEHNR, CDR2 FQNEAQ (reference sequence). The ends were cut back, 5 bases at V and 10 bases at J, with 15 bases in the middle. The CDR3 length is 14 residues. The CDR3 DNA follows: TGTGCCAGCAGCCCGCTCCTAGAAGGGTCACCCCTCCACTTT. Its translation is CASSPLLEGSPLHF.

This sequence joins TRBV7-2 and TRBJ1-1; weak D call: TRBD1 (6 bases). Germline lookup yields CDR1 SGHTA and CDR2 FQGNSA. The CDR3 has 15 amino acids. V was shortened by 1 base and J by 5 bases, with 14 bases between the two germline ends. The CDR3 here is CASSLERGGRTEAFF. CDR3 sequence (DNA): TGTGCCAGCAGCTTAGAAAGAGGGGGTCGGACTGAAGCTTTCTTT.